This entry lists 13 T cell receptor beta chains sequenced from one sample in a study of CD8 T cells in ankylosing spondylitis. TCRdb called the 5' RACE reads again in MiXCR, with one record for every CDR3 protein. This table holds roughly 64,000 distinct CDR3 sequences, under 7.5% found once. Specimen: synovial fluid, either unsorted or a sorted T cell fraction (not recorded which). All receptors come from a male donor with ankylosing spondylitis.

This clonotype was seen many times. The V and J genes are TRBV5-1 and TRBJ2-1; 8 bases align to TRBD2. V lost 1 base to trimming and J lost 5 bases; unmatched junction nucleotides: 5. The V gene's germline CDR1 is SGHRS and CDR2 YFSETQ. This CDR3 contains 15 residues. The CDR3 region has the DNA TGCGCCAGCAGCTTGAGTAGCGGGATTGACAATGAGCAGTTCTTC. This codes for CASSLSSGIDNEQFF. The whole variable domain, filled in from reference TRBV5-1 and TRBJ2-1, reads KAGVTQTPRYLIKTRGQQVTLSCSPISGHRSVSWYQQTPGQGLQFLFEYFSETQRNKGNFPGRFSGRQFSNSRSEMNVSTLELGDSALYLCASSLSSGIDNEQFFGPGTRLTVL.

The gene calls are TRBV3-1 and TRBJ1-6; D is possibly TRBD1 (6 bases). The V gene lost 0 bases and the J gene lost 7 bases, with 13 bases spanning the gap. This CDR3 is 16 amino acids long. In germline, CDR1 is LGHDT, CDR2 YNNKEL (reference sequence). CDR3 protein: CASSQDPGTRNSPLHF. The CDR3 coding sequence is TGTGCCAGCAGCCAAGATCCGGGGACAAGAAATTCACCCCTCCACTTT.

Only a few counts were recorded for this clonotype. This rearrangement joins TRBV5-1 to TRBJ1-2, with TRBD1 matching 10 bases. The CDR3 totals 17 residues. With V trimmed by 0 bases and J by 8 bases, 13 bases remained unmatched. Germline V CDR1 and CDR2: SGHRS, YFSETQ. The CDR3 bases are TGCGCCAGCAGCTTGGGGGGGACGACCGACAGGGGGCCGGGCTACACCTTC. Its protein is CASSLGGTTDRGPGYTF.

This clonotype showed up many times. This chain uses TRBV5-1 with TRBJ2-1, with 10 bases that match TRBD2. Trimming removed 6 bases from V and 8 bases from J; junction bases left unmatched: 14. CDR3 length: 16 amino acids. Germline CDR1 and CDR2: SGHRS and YFSETQ. Here the CDR3 DNA reads TGCGCCAGCACGTCGTCGGCTAGCGGGAGAGAAGATGAGCAGTTCTTC. Encoded protein: CASTSSASGREDEQFF. Full variable domain (missing parts from reference TRBV5-1 and TRBJ2-1): KAGVTQTPRYLIKTRGQQVTLSCSPISGHRSVSWYQQTPGQGLQFLFEYFSETQRNKGNFPGRFSGRQFSNSRSEMNVSTLELGDSALYLCASTSSASGREDEQFFGPGTRLTVL.

The V gene is TRBV30, the J gene TRBJ1-1; D uncertain. The CDR3 runs to 14 residues. Germline assignment: CDR1 GTSNPN and CDR2 SVGIG (reference sequence). Trimming stripped 2 bases from V and 8 bases from J, with 18 bases between. The CDR3 bases are TGTGCCTGGAGTAGTGTTTTGTTCTTTTCCGAAGCTTTCTTT. It encodes CAWSSVLFFSEAFF.

This clonotype showed up many times. This chain uses TRBV10-2 with TRBJ2-5, with D possibly matching TRBD2 (6 bases). This CDR3 comprises 13 residues. The germline CDR1 and CDR2 sequences are WSHSY and SAAADI. V lost 6 bases to trimming and J lost 3 bases, with 11 bases between them. The DNA for the CDR3 is TGCGCCAGCAGCCGGGACTCAGAAGAGACCCAGTACTTC. Its translation is CASSRDSEETQYF.

This clonotype came up many times. The V call is TRBV14, the J call TRBJ2-5; the D is unclear. V lost 4 bases to trimming and J lost 5 bases, with 14 bases between them. Per the germline V gene, CDR1 is SGHDN and CDR2 is FVKESK. The CDR3 runs 14 residues. CDR3 residues: CASSPSTFFETQYF. CDR3 sequence (DNA): TGTGCCAGCAGCCCAAGCACATTTTTCGAGACCCAGTACTTC.

DNA of the CDR3: TGTGCCAGCTCACCATTCCCGGGACAGGGACCGAACACTGAAGCTTTCTTT. Protein: CASSPFPGQGPNTEAFF. The gene calls are TRBV18 and TRBJ1-1, with TRBD1 identical over 9 bases. This CDR3 contains 17 residues. The J segment lost 1 base and the V segment lost 2 bases, leaving 8 bases of the junction unmatched. CDR1 is KGHSH, CDR2 LQKENI, per germline.

This clonotype has ten or more counts. In DNA, the CDR3 is TGTGCCAGCAGTACGCAGAACACCGGGGAGCTGTTTTTT. It specifies CASSTQNTGELFF. The chain links TRBV6-1 to TRBJ2-2; D gene unclear. Germline V CDR1 and CDR2: MNHNS, SASEGT. Trimming took 5 bases from V and 1 from J, leaving 5 bases between them. CDR3 size: 13 residues.

This clonotype was found a few times. V usage is TRBV5-1 and J usage is TRBJ2-7; D ambiguous. CDR3 length equals 15 residues. The V gene's germline CDR1 is SGHRS and CDR2 YFSETQ. The ends were cut back, 0 bases at V and 3 bases at J, with 13 bases in the middle. This chain's CDR3 is CASSLGPSTLYEQYF. CDR3 bases: TGCGCCAGCAGCTTGGGTCCGTCAACCCTCTACGAGCAGTACTTC. Combining the CDR3 with reference TRBV5-1 and TRBJ2-7 gives the whole variable domain KAGVTQTPRYLIKTRGQQVTLSCSPISGHRSVSWYQQTPGQGLQFLFEYFSETQRNKGNFPGRFSGRQFSNSRSEMNVSTLELGDSALYLCASSLGPSTLYEQYFGPGTRLTVT.

This clonotype was seen at least ten times. The CDR3 DNA reads TGCAGCGTCGTTAGACAGGGGGCGCGACAAGGGGAGCTGTTTTTT. Translated, it gives CSVVRQGARQGELFF. This sequence joins TRBV29-1 and TRBJ2-2, with TRBD1 matching over 10 bases. This CDR3 comprises 15 residues. V trimming: 6 bases; J trimming: 8 bases; junction bases outside the gene matches: 12. Germline-derived CDR1 and CDR2 are SQVTM and ANQGSEA.

This clonotype was seen at least ten times. The rearrangement uses TRBV5-1 and TRBJ1-4; D is unclear. V lost 6 bases and J 5 bases, leaving 11 bases between the germline ends. Germline CDR1 SGHRS, CDR2 YFSETQ. CDR3 length: 13 residues. CDR3 sequence: CASKRAMNEKLFF. CDR3 DNA: TGCGCCAGCAAGAGGGCGATGAATGAAAAACTGTTTTTT.

This clonotype appeared many times. The chain carries TRBV5-1 and TRBJ2-2; 12 bases are a match to TRBD1. The length of the CDR3 is 16 residues. In germline, CDR1 is SGHRS, CDR2 YFSETQ. After removal of 7 bases from V and 4 bases from J, the junction contained 8 bases not matched to a gene. CDR3 in amino acids: CASRGGQGASTGELFF. The CDR3 DNA reads as TGCGCCAGCCGAGGGGGACAGGGGGCTTCCACCGGGGAGCTGTTTTTT.